The 12 T cell receptor beta chains below all came from one sample that was sequenced in a study of blood T cell repertoires in COVID-19. Profiled with immunoSEQ multiplex PCR; TCRdb holds only in-frame clones, not every one. The profile covers around 72,000 clones, with 87% appearing a single time and roughly 8% taken by the ten largest. Sequencing was carried out using peripheral blood. The receptors stem from a man in his fifties with active COVID-19.

This chain joins TRBV4-3 and TRBJ1-3; possibly TRBD1 for D (5 bases). V lost 1 base and J lost 0, with 16 bases in between. Per germline, CDR1 LGHNA and CDR2 YSLEER. This CDR3 contains 18 residues. The CDR3 region has the DNA TGCGCCAGCAGCCAAGTCGCGGTCCAGGGTTCCTCTGGAAACACCATATATTTT. Protein sequence: CASSQVAVQGSSGNTIYF.

This clone occurred once. This chain joins TRBV9 and TRBJ2-5; 11 bases agree with TRBD2. The CDR3 loop spans 15 amino acids. V shed 4 bases, J shed 1 base, and the junction held 3 bases outside the gene matches. The germline CDR1 and CDR2 sequences are SGDLS and YYNGEE. The CDR3 nucleotides read TGTGCCAGCAGCCTAGCGGGGGGTCGCCAAGAGACCCAGTACTTC. It codes for CASSLAGGRQETQYF.

The rearrangement links TRBV23-1 to TRBJ2-7; tentatively, D is TRBD2 (6 bases). TRBV23-1 is treated as an ORF (open reading frame) with a function not yet certain. The CDR3 is made up of 10 amino acids. V was shortened by 7 bases and J by 6 bases, with 7 bases between the two germline ends. CDR3 nucleotide sequence: TGCGCCAGCATCGGGGGCGAGCAGTACTTC. Translated: CASIGGEQYF.

The gene calls are TRBV5-1 and TRBJ1-1; TRBD1 matches at 10 bases. The CDR3 is 14 amino acids. Trimming took 6 bases from V and 6 from J; bases not matched to a gene: 8. From germline, CDR1 is SGHRS and CDR2 YFSETQ. CDR3 sequence (DNA): TGCGCCAGCATTCCCGGGACAGGGGAATCTGAAGCTTTCTTT. Residues: CASIPGTGESEAFF.

The chain joins TRBV19 to TRBJ1-2, with 10 bases identical to TRBD1. Germline CDR1 reads LNHDA; CDR2 reads SQIVND (reference sequence). CDR3 length: 15 residues. The J segment lost 4 bases and the V segment lost 5 bases, leaving 7 bases of the junction unmatched. CDR3 sequence reads: CASSRQGAYIYGYTF. CDR3 nucleotide sequence: TGTGCCAGTAGTCGACAGGGGGCATATATCTATGGCTACACCTTC.

This chain links TRBV5-1 with TRBJ2-2; 7 positions match TRBD2. The CDR3 consists of 14 residues. Looked up from germline, CDR1 is SGHRS and CDR2 is YFSETQ. V was pared by 4 bases and J by 8 bases, with 8 bases of the junction left unmatched. The CDR3 here is CASSPRTRDGELFF. The CDR3 nucleotides are TGCGCCAGCAGCCCCCGGACTAGAGATGGGGAGCTGTTTTTT.

This clone has more than one count but fewer than ten. The rearrangement uses TRBV10-3 and TRBJ2-7; D may be TRBD2 (5 bases). The ends were cut back, 2 bases at V and 5 bases at J, with 16 bases in the middle. The CDR3 loop spans 15 amino acids. The germline gives CDR1 ENHRY, CDR2 SYGVKD. The CDR3 loop is CAISEPRTATDEQYF. CDR3 sequence (DNA): TGTGCCATCAGTGAGCCTAGGACTGCTACGGACGAGCAGTACTTC.

This sequence joins TRBV5-1 and TRBJ2-2; D might be TRBD1 (5 bases). The CDR3 spans 15 residues. Trimming removed 0 bases from V and 0 bases from J, with 6 bases in between. Germline-derived CDR1 and CDR2 are SGHRS and YFSETQ. CDR3 coding DNA: TGCGCCAGCAGCTTGGAAGGGGCGAACACCGGGGAGCTGTTTTTT. It codes for CASSLEGANTGELFF.

The chain uses TRBV6-2 or TRBV6-3 and TRBJ2-1; D is unresolved. The germline CDR1 and CDR2 sequences are MNHEY and SVGEGT. The CDR3 sequence is 15 residues long. V gave up 5 bases and J gave up 6 bases, with 17 bases separating them. CDR3 bases: TGTGCCAGCAGTCCCCTCCTCGGGTCGACCAATGAGCAGTTCTTC. Protein product: CASSPLLGSTNEQFF.

The chain joins TRBV24-1 to TRBJ1-2, with 8 nucleotides matching TRBD1. The CDR3 loop spans 14 amino acids. Germline V gene sequence: CDR1 KGHDR, CDR2 SFDVKD. Germline trimming cut 5 bases from V and 2 bases from J; bases unmatched to any gene: 3. The CDR3: CATSAGQGNYGYTF. The CDR3 DNA sequence: TGTGCCACCAGTGCCGGACAGGGAAACTATGGCTACACCTTC.

This chain links TRBV5-5 with TRBJ2-3; a possible D gene is TRBD2 (5 bases). V dropped 6 bases and J dropped 2 bases, with 13 bases sitting between them. This CDR3 is 14 amino acids long. Germline CDR1 and CDR2: SGHKS and YYEKEE (reference sequence). CDR3 protein: CASKNAGPTDTQYF. The CDR3 nucleotides are TGTGCCAGCAAAAACGCGGGCCCCACAGATACGCAGTATTTT.

The DNA of the CDR3 is TGTGCCAGCTCACCGACAGGGGACAGGTACGAGCAGTACTTC. Translated, it gives CASSPTGDRYEQYF. The rearrangement links TRBV18 to TRBJ2-7; 8 bases map to TRBD1. CDR1 is KGHSH, CDR2 LQKENI, per germline. V was pared by 3 bases and J by 4 bases, with 5 bases of the junction left unmatched. The CDR3 runs 14 residues. Combining the CDR3 with reference TRBV18 and TRBJ2-7 gives the whole variable domain NAGVMQNPRHLVRRRGQEARLRCSPMKGHSHVYWYRQLPEEGLKFMVYLQKENIIDESGMPKERFSAEFPKEGPSILRIQQVVRGDSAAYFCASSPTGDRYEQYFGPGTRLTVT.